The entry below describes one TCR beta chain. What it recognizes is unknown. Assay used: immunoSEQ multiplex PCR; TCRdb lists only in-frame clones, some missing. The profile shows under 200,000 clones, 75% to 95% of them singletons. The donors belonged to the roughly 130-subject validation cohort, separate from the approximately 700-subject first cohort. These data belong to a study of cytomegalovirus exposure and HLA in healthy donors. The study, taken as a whole, reports: In vitro checks showed that a few CMV-associated chains really do target CMV antigens. Among TCR sequences, most were rare, though some public TCRs appeared in many donors. Reported performance of the classifier showed diagnosis of cytomegalovirus status with high specificity and sensitivity.

The CDR3 sequence is 16 residues long. CDR1 SEHNR and CDR2 FQNEAQ come from the germline V gene (reference sequence). V was clipped by 5 bases and J by 4 bases; unmatched bases: 11. The sequence was obtained from a young woman in good health and CMV-seropositive. The chain recombines TRBV7-9 with TRBJ2-5; 9 bases are shared with TRBD2. The sample comprised PBMCs. The CDR3 DNA reads TGTGCCAGCAGCCCGTTAGCGGGGGTATTATCAGAGACCCAGTACTTC. Protein: CASSPLAGVLSETQYF.